This TCR beta chain was sequenced during a study of T-cell reconstitution after alpha-beta-depleted transplantation in children. Library preparation (for TCRbeta) was performed with unique molecular identifiers. In TCRdb, the PCR reads were re-called with MiXCR into one record per CDR3 protein. The sample gives fewer than 400,000 distinct CDR3 sequences, 20% of which show up once; about 3.8% is in the top ten. CDR1 is ENHRY, CDR2 SYGVKD, per germline. CDR3 length: 13 amino acids. Deletions cut 4 bases from V and 3 bases from J, with 7 bases between. This clonotype originated in a human donor who donated a stem cell graft to a child with acute myeloid leukemia. The V gene is TRBV10-3, the J gene TRBJ1-5; D uncertain. This sample comprised PBMCs from the stem cell graft donor, obtained from the stem cell graft. CDR3 DNA: TGTGCCATCAGTGTAGATTCCAATCAGCCCCAGCATTTT. The encoded protein is CAISVDSNQPQHF.